This passage covers 27 T cell receptor beta chains from one sample sequenced in a study of beta chain features in type 1 diabetes (dated by TCRdb to 2016 to 2018). Their recognized antigens are unknown. Broader findings and caveats from the paper: A moderate but significant shortening of TCRB CDR3 length was observed in type 1 diabetes patients in all four CD4+ subsets.

Library construction relied on the immunoSEQ multiplex PCR assay. All of the isolated RNA was reverse transcribed with the High Capacity cDNA Reverse Transcription Kit, so expressed TCRB transcripts were sequenced. This is the immuneACCESS table as TCRdb keeps it, with only in-frame sequences that have V and J called. A part of the clones is gone; compared with another copy, unresolved V genes explain less than half, and the rest is unexplained. This sample has about 150,000 clones in its table, and less than 9.5% of those were observed once. Together, the top ten hold more than 0.75% of the sample. Sample: central memory CD4+ T cells from blood. The receptors come from a middle-aged woman with type 1 diabetes.

The chain carries TRBV19 and TRBJ2-2; no reliable D call. Trimming took off 4 bases at V and 1 base at J, with 7 bases between the two ends. CDR1 is LNHDA and CDR2 is SQIVND in the germline V gene (reference sequence). This CDR3 comprises 14 residues. The CDR3 spells CASSRAENTGELFF. CDR3 nucleotides: TGTGCCAGTAGTAGGGCTGAGAACACCGGGGAGCTGTTTTTT.

The chain recombines TRBV4-2 with TRBJ2-2; D call uncertain. Between the trimmed V and J ends, which lost 1 base and 0 bases, there was a span of 15 bases. Germline values: CDR1 LGHNA, CDR2 YNFKEQ. The CDR3 extends over 18 amino acids. The chain's CDR3 is CASSQVYMGTANTGELFF. The CDR3 bases are TGTGCCAGCAGCCAAGTGTATATGGGTACAGCGAACACCGGGGAGCTGTTTTTT.

The chain uses TRBV4-2 and TRBJ2-1; 13 nucleotides agree with TRBD2. This CDR3 has 17 residues. Trimming cost V 0 bases and J 8 bases; bases outside gene matches: 7. Germline V gives CDR1 LGHNA, CDR2 YNFKEQ. The CDR3 DNA reads as TGTGCCAGCAGCCAAGATCCCGCGACTAGCGGGAGGCATGAGCAGTTCTTC. Translation: CASSQDPATSGRHEQFF.

This chain connects TRBV28 to TRBJ1-2; 8 nucleotides align to TRBD1. The length of the CDR3 is 13 residues. In germline, CDR1 is MDHEN, CDR2 SYDVKM. The ends lost 2 bases at V and 6 bases at J; junction bases unmatched: 2. The CDR3, as DNA: TGTGCCAGCAGTTTAGGACAGGGCGATGGCTACACCTTC. Residues: CASSLGQGDGYTF.

The sample holds many counts of this clone. The chain uses TRBV7-2 and TRBJ1-5; D gene unclear. Trimming left V 5 bases short and J 7 bases short, with 15 bases between. Germline CDR1 and CDR2: SGHTA and FQGNSA. The CDR3 totals 14 residues. CDR3 DNA sequence: TGTGCCAGCAGCCTCAAACTCGGTCTCCAGCCCCAGCATTTT. It yields the protein CASSLKLGLQPQHF.

The CDR3 nucleotides are TGTGCCAGCAGTTTAGTCGGCAGGGGGCAAATTGAAGCTTTCTTT. Its translation: CASSLVGRGQIEAFF. V gene TRBV28 combines with J gene TRBJ1-1, with 8 positions matching TRBD1. The CDR3 contains 15 residues. CDR1 and CDR2 (germline): MDHEN, SYDVKM. V shed 2 bases, J shed 7 bases, and the junction held 9 bases outside the gene matches.

This clone has just a few counts. The chain links TRBV5-6 to TRBJ1-2; a weak D match, TRBD1 (5 bases). There are 12 residues in the CDR3. Germline-derived CDR1 and CDR2 are SGHDT and YYEEEE. The V and J ends lost 0 bases and 5 bases respectively, with 5 bases between them. This chain's CDR3 is CASSLAGYGYTF. CDR3 coding DNA: TGTGCCAGCAGCTTGGCAGGGTATGGCTACACCTTC.

This clone came up a few times. The rearrangement joins TRBV9 to TRBJ1-4; tentatively, D is TRBD1 (6 bases). V was pared by 0 bases and J by 8 bases, with 8 bases between. CDR1 is SGDLS, CDR2 YYNGEE, per germline. The CDR3 consists of 13 residues. CDR3 sequence reads: CASSVGTEEKLFF. In DNA, the CDR3 is TGTGCCAGCAGCGTAGGGACAGAGGAAAAACTGTTTTTT.

The chain links TRBV9 to TRBJ1-1, with D possibly TRBD1 on 5 matching bases. Germline values: CDR1 SGDLS, CDR2 YYNGEE. V was pared by 0 bases and J by 0 bases, with 9 bases between. The CDR3 runs 15 residues. This CDR3 is CASSVDGGMNTEAFF. The CDR3 DNA reads as TGTGCCAGCAGCGTAGATGGGGGGATGAACACTGAAGCTTTCTTT.

The chain links TRBV11-2 to TRBJ2-5; TRBD1 is a possible D gene (5 bases). V was shortened by 4 bases and J by 7 bases, with 13 bases between the two germline ends. Germline CDR1 and CDR2: SGHAT and FQNNGV. The CDR3 covers 13 residues. This CDR3 is CASSSQGPGTQYF. CDR3 sequence (DNA): TGTGCCAGCAGCTCGCAGGGCCCAGGGACCCAGTACTTC.

The table lists this clone with a few counts. This chain joins TRBV6-1 and TRBJ2-1; unclear D gene. This CDR3 comprises 14 residues. The germline V gene encodes CDR1 MNHNS and CDR2 SASEGT. V was cut by 5 bases and J by 0 bases, with 8 bases left in between. This CDR3 reads CASSLLGSYNEQFF. The CDR3 nucleotides are TGTGCCAGCAGTCTCCTCGGCTCCTACAATGAGCAGTTCTTC.

This clone was observed a few times. The V gene is TRBV15, the J gene TRBJ1-2; TRBD1 agrees at 7 bases. V lost 1 base to trimming and J lost 7 bases; unmatched junction nucleotides: 9. Looked up from germline, CDR1 is LNHNV and CDR2 is YYDKDF (reference sequence). This CDR3 is 15 amino acids long. The CDR3 is CATSRGGTVTTGYTF. The CDR3 region has the DNA TGTGCCACCAGCAGAGGGGGGACAGTCACAACTGGCTACACCTTC.

The chain joins TRBV30 to TRBJ1-1; D is unclear. Trimming removed 4 bases from V and 10 bases from J, with 16 bases in between. Germline CDR1 and CDR2: GTSNPN and SVGIG (reference sequence). The CDR3 is made up of 12 amino acids. The DNA for the CDR3 is TGTGCCTGGAACCGGGGAATTAGCGGAGCTTTCTTT. Amino acids: CAWNRGISGAFF.

This clone has more than one count but fewer than ten. The chain uses TRBV4-3 and TRBJ1-1; 7 bases are a match to TRBD1. V dropped 8 bases and J dropped 4; count of bases not matched to a gene: 7. This CDR3 region has 13 residues. CDR1 is LGHNA, CDR2 YSLEER, per germline. The CDR3 sequence: CASRRGPGTEAFF. Written as DNA, the CDR3 is TGCGCCAGCCGAAGGGGGCCTGGCACTGAAGCTTTCTTT.

The rearrangement uses TRBV9 and TRBJ2-2; D is ambiguous. The germline gives CDR1 SGDLS, CDR2 YYNGEE. The CDR3 loop spans 14 amino acids. The ends were cut back, 3 bases at V and 1 base at J, with 7 bases in the middle. Here the CDR3 reads CASSAAENTGELFF. CDR3 in DNA: TGTGCCAGCAGCGCGGCGGAGAACACCGGGGAGCTGTTTTTT.

This clone appeared a few times. V gene TRBV6-5 combines with J gene TRBJ2-7; 7 nucleotides align to TRBD2. The junction had 3 bases not matched to a gene; V was cut back by 7 bases and J by 0 bases. This CDR3 has 13 amino acids. Per the germline V gene, CDR1 is MNHEY and CDR2 is SVGAGI. The CDR3 loop is CASKRTSSYEQYF. The CDR3 DNA sequence: TGTGCCAGCAAGAGGACTAGCTCCTACGAGCAGTACTTC.

Ten or more counts support this clone. At the DNA level, this CDR3 is encoded by other sequences in the same sample as well. The rearrangement links TRBV4-2 to TRBJ1-2; D might be TRBD1 (6 bases). The V and J ends lost 0 bases and 0 bases respectively, with 11 bases between them. CDR3 length: 16 residues. Germline loops: CDR1 LGHNA, CDR2 YNFKEQ. This CDR3 is CASSQDDGGANYGYTF. The CDR3 DNA sequence: TGTGCCAGCAGCCAAGATGATGGGGGCGCTAACTATGGCTACACCTTC.

The chain joins TRBV7-2 to TRBJ2-1, with 8 bases that match TRBD1. The CDR3 runs to 16 residues. Germline V gene sequence: CDR1 SGHTA, CDR2 FQGNSA. V was pared by 0 bases and J by 7 bases, with 8 bases of the junction left unmatched. CDR3 protein: CASSLARQGARNEQFF. DNA for the CDR3: TGTGCCAGCAGCTTAGCGCGCCAGGGGGCGAGGAATGAGCAGTTCTTC. Looking up the rest from reference TRBV7-2 and TRBJ2-1 gives the full variable domain: GAGVSQSPSNKVTEKGKDVELRCDPISGHTALYWYRQSLGQGLEFLIYFQGNSAPDKSGLPSDRFSAERTGGSVSTLTIQRTQQEDSAVYLCASSLARQGARNEQFFGPGTRLTVL.

A few counts support this clone. V is TRBV18 and J is TRBJ2-5, with 13 bases aligning to TRBD2. There are 15 residues in the CDR3. V gave up 3 bases and J gave up 4 bases; unmatched junction bases: 2. Germline CDR1 reads KGHSH; CDR2 reads LQKENI. The CDR3 region has the DNA TGTGCCAGCTCACCGGGACTAGCGGGGTCAGAGACCCAGTACTTC. This codes for CASSPGLAGSETQYF.

The chain combines TRBV9 with TRBJ2-7; 8 positions agree with TRBD2. The germline gives CDR1 SGDLS, CDR2 YYNGEE. The CDR3 runs 14 residues. Germline trimming cut 3 bases from V and 4 bases from J; bases unmatched to any gene: 6. Here the CDR3 DNA reads TGTGCCAGCAGCGCATCTAGCGGGTTATACGAGCAGTACTTC. Translating gives CASSASSGLYEQYF.

This sequence joins TRBV11-2 and TRBJ2-3; 7 bases fit TRBD1. Looked up from germline, CDR1 is SGHAT and CDR2 is FQNNGV. There are 14 residues in the CDR3. V shed 5 bases, J shed 3 bases, and the junction held 5 bases outside the gene matches. The CDR3, as DNA: TGTGCCAGCAGCGTAGGGGGCTTGACAGATACGCAGTATTTT. This translates into CASSVGGLTDTQYF.

The CDR3 DNA reads TGTGCCAGCAGTTACTCGGGCAGGGACTCTCGAGAGACCCAGTACTTC. Protein sequence: CASSYSGRDSRETQYF. The chain recombines TRBV6-5 with TRBJ2-5, with a weak D call TRBD2 (6 bases). V lost 0 bases, J lost 4 bases, and 15 bases lay in between. The CDR3 sequence is 16 residues long. Germline V gene lookup returns CDR1 MNHEY and CDR2 SVGAGI.

This clone occurred once. V usage is TRBV4-2 and J usage is TRBJ1-3, with D unclear. Trimming removed 0 bases from V and 1 base from J, with 10 bases in between. There are 16 residues in the CDR3. Germline V CDR1 and CDR2: LGHNA, YNFKEQ. CDR3 region: CASSQDPHTSGNTIYF. CDR3 in DNA: TGTGCCAGCAGCCAAGATCCACACACGTCTGGAAACACCATATATTTT.

The chain is built from TRBV11-2 and TRBJ1-2, with a tentative D call TRBD1 (5 bases). The V gene's germline CDR1 is SGHAT and CDR2 FQNNGV. Trimming took 4 bases from V and 4 from J, leaving 10 bases between them. The CDR3 is made up of 13 amino acids. The CDR3 nucleotides are TGTGCCAGCAGCTCGGGGGGGGGCTATGGCTACACCTTC. Encoded protein: CASSSGGGYGYTF.

This clone was counted between two and nine times. The rearrangement links TRBV21-1 to TRBJ1-5; whether TRBD1, the table's D call, matches the DNA was not checked. TRBV21-1 is a pseudogene. This CDR3 region has 16 residues. The CDR3 DNA reads as TGTGCCAGCAGCAAAGTTCGCGACAGTTGCAATCAGCCCCAGCATTTT. Translation: CASSKVRDSCNQPQHF.

The chain uses TRBV4-1 and TRBJ2-7; 7 nucleotides agree with TRBD1. J lost 4 bases, V lost 3 bases, and 9 bases had no gene match. CDR1 and CDR2 (germline): MGHRA, YSYEKL. This CDR3 contains 15 residues. CDR3 region: CASSQGTDAVYEQYF. The CDR3 region has the DNA TGCGCCAGCAGCCAGGGGACAGACGCGGTATACGAGCAGTACTTC.

The sample holds a few counts of this clone. The V gene is TRBV9, the J gene TRBJ1-2, with TRBD1 as a possible D gene (6 bases). The CDR3 contains 13 residues. Germline CDR1 is SGDLS and CDR2 is YYNGEE. With 4 bases removed from V and 6 bases from J, the gap between germline ends came to 13 bases. The CDR3 here is CASSPRGGNGYTF. The CDR3 nucleotides read TGTGCCAGCAGCCCCCGAGGGGGAAATGGCTACACCTTC.